The entry below describes one TCR beta chain. This clone was counted once. What this receptor recognizes is not known. No quality values exist for individual bases; no much larger clone is one base distant. CDR3 length: 14 amino acids, cysteine to phenylalanine. Only CDR3 DNA is held: 42 bases, read in frame from base 1. V is clipped by 2 bases and J by 5 bases, and the sequence between their germline boundaries is 12 bases long. From the germline V gene, CDR1 is SGHRS and CDR2 is YFSETQ. The sample's time point label, in plain terms: cycle 2 day 1 (C2D1) of nivolumab. Relapse after autologous stem cell transplantation had occurred in all trial patients, and cohorts A, B and C were distinguished by prior brentuximab vedotin exposure. The trial cohort comprised 60 or so patients with relapsed/refractory classical Hodgkin lymphoma whose best overall responses were complete response, partial response or progressive disease. Trial patients were treated with single-agent nivolumab in the multi-cohort phase II CheckMate 205 trial. An independent review committee assessed best overall response by applying the 2007 International Working Group response criteria. Trial PBMCs were obtained immediately prior to nivolumab initiation (C1D1) and on therapy at cycle 2 day 1 and cycle 4 day 1. Peripheral blood was collected in 8 mL Vacutainer Cell Preparation Tubes, from which PBMCs were isolated by centrifugation and then cryopreserved.

Genomic DNA was extracted with the Qiagen DNeasy kit from unsorted PBMCs and from negatively selected CD4+ and CD8+ fractions. TCR beta CDR3 regions were amplified by immunoSEQ multiplex PCR using primers annealing to V and J segments. A synthetic immune receptor repertoire was used to minimize amplification bias, and remaining bias was computationally removed after sequencing. The paper's data handling went like this. Repertoire diversity was quantified as the Shannon entropy index using custom Python scripts. Unsorted, CD4+ and CD8+ repertoires were examined separately, except in combined analyses, for which CD4+ and CD8+ sequences were merged in silico. Clonal expansion was defined as at least a 2-fold frequency increase after treatment relative to C1D1, with a pseudocount of 0.5 for undetected baseline clones. Singleton clones were defined as clones with 0 or 1 copy at C1D1, and non-singleton clones were defined as clones with 2 or more copies. By matching protein sequences in sorted samples from the same patient, clones expanded in unsorted samples were annotated as CD4+, CD8+ or unknown. Wilcoxon tests were applied to paired samples to test diversity changes from C1D1 to C4D1. TCRdb obtained this table from immuneACCESS and retained in-frame rearrangements with V and J assigned. These tables miss some clones; where compared with another copy, unresolved V genes account for less than half of the shortfall, and the remainder is unexplained. V, J and clone size reflect that table, while D and trimming were determined from the DNA. The sample table contains about 110,000 clones; only one count was recorded for about nine tenths of them. The top ten constitute about 20% of the sample.

These data originate in a study of PD-1 blockade in classical Hodgkin lymphoma (dated by TCRdb to the early 2020s). In the study overall: Nivolumab dosing was 3 mg/kg intravenously every 2 weeks, continuing until either disease progression or unacceptable toxicity. The study used CyTOF and TCR beta sequencing to define a peripheral blood immune signature of response to PD-1 blockade in classical Hodgkin lymphoma. Findings and caveats that apply to the study as a whole: Baseline TCR diversity was reported to be lower in newly diagnosed patients than in healthy donors, and even lower in relapsed/refractory patients. Lower diversity was seen in patients whose nivolumab began less than 1 year after ASCT, and these patients were left out of later analyses so that immune reconstitution would not confound the results. A significant rise by C4D1 was seen in CD4+ but not CD8+ TCR diversity (p=0.0027 vs p=0.16), with the rise being most apparent in complete responders (p=0.02). Baseline diversity similar to that of newly diagnosed patients was observed in trial patients achieving complete response, whereas significantly lower diversity was observed in partial responders and progressors. The study was limited to a single clinical trial cohort, and causes of repertoire differences, possibly disease activity or prior therapy, remained undefined.

The source is a human donor with classical Hodgkin lymphoma. The chain couples TRBV5-1 to TRBJ2-3; the D region possibly corresponds to TRBD1 (6 bases align). The sample consisted of peripheral blood mononuclear cells (PBMCs), taken before the second cycle of nivolumab. The sequenced DNA: TGCGCCAGCAGCTTTGGGACAAACGGAGATACGCAGTATTTT. This gives the protein CASSFGTNGDTQYF.